The present TCR beta chain was sequenced within a study of control samples from healthy donors and cancer patients. Assay used: immunoSEQ multiplex PCR; TCRdb lists only in-frame clones, some missing. The sample carries 20,000 to 30,000 clones, over 75% recorded once. The CDR3 extends over 14 amino acids. The germline CDR1 and CDR2 sequences are SEHNR and FQNEAQ (reference sequence). V lost 1 base, J lost 5 bases, and 1 base stayed unmatched. V is TRBV7-9 and J is TRBJ1-4; 7 bases match TRBD1. Sequences were obtained from PBMCs. The source is an older woman with head and neck cancer. The CDR3 nucleotides are TGTGCCAGCAGCTTAGTACAGGGGAATGAAAAACTGTTTTTT. Its protein is CASSLVQGNEKLFF.